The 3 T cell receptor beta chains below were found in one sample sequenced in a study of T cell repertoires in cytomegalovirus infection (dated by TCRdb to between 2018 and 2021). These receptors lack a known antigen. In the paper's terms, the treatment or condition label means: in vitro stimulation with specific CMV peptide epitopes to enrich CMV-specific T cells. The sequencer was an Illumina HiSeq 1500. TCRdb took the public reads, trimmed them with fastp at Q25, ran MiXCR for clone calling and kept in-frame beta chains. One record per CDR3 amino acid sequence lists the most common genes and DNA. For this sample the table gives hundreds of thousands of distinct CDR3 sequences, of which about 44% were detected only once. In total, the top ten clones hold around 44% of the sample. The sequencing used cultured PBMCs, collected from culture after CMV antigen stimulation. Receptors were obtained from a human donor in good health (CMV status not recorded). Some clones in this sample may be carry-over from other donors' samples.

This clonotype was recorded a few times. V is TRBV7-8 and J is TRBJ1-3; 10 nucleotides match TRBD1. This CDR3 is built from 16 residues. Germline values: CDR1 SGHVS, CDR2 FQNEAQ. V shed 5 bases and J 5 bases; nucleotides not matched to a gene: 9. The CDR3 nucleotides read TGTGCCAGCAGCATCTCACCGGGACAGGGGCGAAACACCATATATTTT. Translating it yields CASSISPGQGRNTIYF.

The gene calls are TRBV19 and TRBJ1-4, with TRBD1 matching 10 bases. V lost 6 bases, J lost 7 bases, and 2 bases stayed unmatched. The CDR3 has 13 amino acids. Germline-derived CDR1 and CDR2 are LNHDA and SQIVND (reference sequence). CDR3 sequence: CASRTGGFEKLFF. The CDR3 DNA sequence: TGTGCCAGTAGGACAGGGGGCTTTGAAAAACTGTTTTTT.

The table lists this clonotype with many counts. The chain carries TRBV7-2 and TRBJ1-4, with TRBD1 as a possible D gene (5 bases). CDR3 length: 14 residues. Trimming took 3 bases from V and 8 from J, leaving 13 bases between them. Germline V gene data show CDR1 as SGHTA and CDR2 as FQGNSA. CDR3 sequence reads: CASSLGPLREKLFF. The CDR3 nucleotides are TGTGCCAGCAGCTTGGGGCCCCTGAGAGAAAAACTGTTTTTT.